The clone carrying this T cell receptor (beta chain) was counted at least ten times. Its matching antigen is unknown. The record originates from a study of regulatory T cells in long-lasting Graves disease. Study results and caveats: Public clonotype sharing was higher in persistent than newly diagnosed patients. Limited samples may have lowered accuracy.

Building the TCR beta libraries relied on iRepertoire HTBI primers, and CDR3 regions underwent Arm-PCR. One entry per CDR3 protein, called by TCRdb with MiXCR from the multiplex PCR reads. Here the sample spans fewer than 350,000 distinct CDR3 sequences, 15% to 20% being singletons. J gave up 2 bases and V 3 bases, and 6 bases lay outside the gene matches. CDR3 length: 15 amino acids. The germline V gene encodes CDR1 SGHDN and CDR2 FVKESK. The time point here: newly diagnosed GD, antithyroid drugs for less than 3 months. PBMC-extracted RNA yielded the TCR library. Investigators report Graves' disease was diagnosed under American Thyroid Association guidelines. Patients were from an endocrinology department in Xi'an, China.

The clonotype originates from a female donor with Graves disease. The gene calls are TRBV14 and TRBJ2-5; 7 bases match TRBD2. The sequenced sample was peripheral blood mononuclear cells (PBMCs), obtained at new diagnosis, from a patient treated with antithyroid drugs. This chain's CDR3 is CASSHGGSRQETQYF. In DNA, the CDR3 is TGTGCCAGCAGCCACGGCGGGAGCCGACAAGAGACCCAGTACTTC.